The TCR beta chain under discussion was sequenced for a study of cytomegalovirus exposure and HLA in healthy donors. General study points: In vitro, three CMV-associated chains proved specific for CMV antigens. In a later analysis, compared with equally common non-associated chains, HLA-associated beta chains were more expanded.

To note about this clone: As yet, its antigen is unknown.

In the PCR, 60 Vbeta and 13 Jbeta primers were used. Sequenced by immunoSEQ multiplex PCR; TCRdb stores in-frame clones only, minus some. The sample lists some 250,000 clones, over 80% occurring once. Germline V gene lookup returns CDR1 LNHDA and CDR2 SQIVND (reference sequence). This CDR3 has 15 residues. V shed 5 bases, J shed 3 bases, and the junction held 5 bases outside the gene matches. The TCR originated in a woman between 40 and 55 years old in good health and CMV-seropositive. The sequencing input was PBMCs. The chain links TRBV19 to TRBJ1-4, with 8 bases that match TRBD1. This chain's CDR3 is CASSPQGAPNEKLFF. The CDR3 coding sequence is TGTGCCAGTAGTCCGCAGGGGGCACCTAATGAAAAACTGTTTTTT.